The 30 T cell receptor beta chains below come from one sample, sequenced in a study of T cells in Graves' hyperthyroidism and ophthalmopathy (dated by TCRdb to between 2017 and 2020). The method behind the library was multiplex PCR. The listed sequencing device is Illumina HiSeq 2000. The TCR beta CDR3 regions were amplified from the RNA transcripts. For the first round of RT-PCR on the TCR CDR3, the HTBI primer set was used together with the Qiagen OneStep RT-PCR kit. The public sequencing data were trimmed at Q25 with fastp and processed into clonotypes with MiXCR by TCRdb, which kept only in-frame beta chains. Rows are unified per CDR3 protein, each entry keeping the most common DNA and genes. The sample data list 350,000 to 500,000 distinct CDR3 sequences, and roughly an eighth of these were observed just once. 5% to 6% of the sample belongs to the ten largest clones. Sequencing was performed on blood. The receptors derive from a woman aged 18 to 35 with Graves' hyperthyroidism.

This clonotype was seen many times. This chain links TRBV6-1 with TRBJ2-3; D might be TRBD1 or TRBD2, each matching 6 bases. V lost 1 base, J lost 5 bases, and 19 bases lay in between. CDR1 and CDR2 (germline): MNHNS, SASEGT. The CDR3 extends over 17 amino acids. The CDR3 is CASSEEGGSGQKDTQYF. The CDR3 nucleotides are TGTGCCAGCAGTGAAGAAGGGGGGTCGGGGCAGAAAGATACGCAGTATTTT.

The sample holds many counts of this clonotype. V is TRBV12-3 or TRBV12-4 and J is TRBJ2-5; D is unresolved. The length of the CDR3 is 15 residues. Trimming removed 5 bases at V and 1 base at J, with 14 bases between. CDR3 region: CASSKGALIQETQYF. CDR3 nucleotide sequence: TGTGCCAGCAGTAAAGGCGCCCTCATCCAAGAGACCCAGTACTTC.

V usage is TRBV28 and J usage is TRBJ2-2; 8 bases line up with TRBD2. Unmatched junction bases numbered 10, after V lost 2 bases and J lost 5 bases. Germline loops: CDR1 MDHEN, CDR2 SYDVKM. CDR3 length equals 17 residues. The CDR3 sequence: CASSLRLAGFGTGELFF. The CDR3 coding sequence is TGTGCCAGCAGTTTAAGGCTAGCGGGTTTCGGGACCGGGGAGCTGTTTTTT.

In its sample, this clonotype was seen a few times. The chain employs TRBV28 and TRBJ1-6; TRBD1 is a possible D gene (6 bases). The CDR3 spans 14 residues. Per germline, CDR1 MDHEN and CDR2 SYDVKM. Between the trimmed V and J ends, which lost 8 bases and 9 bases, there was a span of 17 bases. CDR3 protein: CASGSGTHISPLHF. The CDR3 region has the DNA TGTGCCAGCGGTTCCGGGACACATATTTCACCCCTCCACTTT.

The rearrangement uses TRBV4-3 and TRBJ2-7; 11 bases are shared with TRBD2. This CDR3 spans 19 amino acids. The germline gives CDR1 LGHNA, CDR2 YSLEER. The V and J ends lost 0 bases and 4 bases, in that order; junction bases with no gene match: 14. CDR3 region: CASSQEWTTSGSDGYEQYF. The CDR3 region has the DNA TGCGCCAGCAGCCAAGAATGGACTACTAGCGGGAGCGACGGGTACGAGCAGTACTTC.

In this sample, this clonotype turned up many times. The chain has TRBV28 and TRBJ2-7; TRBD2 agrees at 12 bases. From germline, CDR1 is MDHEN and CDR2 SYDVKM. J was trimmed by 0 bases and V by 7 bases; bases with no gene match: 7. CDR3 size: 16 residues. The CDR3 DNA reads TGTGCCAGCACCCGACTAGCGGGAGTTCCCTCCTACGAGCAGTACTTC. It encodes CASTRLAGVPSYEQYF.

Worth noting for this clonotype: It may be a read error: a sequence one base away is much more abundant. The gene calls are TRBV2 and TRBJ2-1; 10 nucleotides match TRBD1. The V gene end was trimmed by 11 bases and the J gene end by 8 bases; junction bases not matched to a gene: 15. CDR1 and CDR2 (germline): SNHLY, FYNNEI. The CDR3 sequence is 15 residues long. The CDR3 nucleotides read TGTGCCGGCACCGAAAACTTCGGACAGGGGGATGAGCAGTTCTTC. It yields the protein CAGTENFGQGDEQFF.

This clonotype was counted at least ten times. This sequence joins TRBV20-1 and TRBJ1-5, with D unresolved. Per the germline V gene, CDR1 is DFQATT and CDR2 is SNEGSKA (reference sequence). The CDR3 is 14 residues long. V lost 3 bases to trimming and J lost 0 bases, with 9 bases between them. The CDR3 region has the DNA TGCAGTGCTAGTCGGCTTGATAGCAATCAGCCCCAGCATTTT. This sequence encodes CSASRLDSNQPQHF.

The chain couples TRBV19 to TRBJ2-5, with D tentatively TRBD1 or TRBD2 (5 bases each). The length of the CDR3 is 15 residues. V lost 6 bases and J 2 bases, leaving 16 bases between the germline ends. The germline gives CDR1 LNHDA, CDR2 SQIVND (reference sequence). In DNA form, the CDR3 reads TGTGCCAGTAGCCACCCCGGGACGGTTCAAGAGACCCAGTACTTC. Translating gives CASSHPGTVQETQYF.

In this sample, this clonotype turned up many times. The chain recombines TRBV24-1 with TRBJ2-7; 7 bases line up with TRBD1. The CDR3 extends over 15 amino acids. The V gene end was trimmed by 5 bases and the J gene end by 1 base; junction bases not matched to a gene: 7. CDR1 KGHDR and CDR2 SFDVKD come from the germline V gene. The CDR3 DNA reads TGTGCCACCAGTGCCCCCGGGACAGCTTCCTACGAGCAGTACTTC. Encoded protein: CATSAPGTASYEQYF.

This clonotype was seen at least ten times. The rearrangement links TRBV29-1 to TRBJ1-1; no definite D call. Germline CDR1 reads SQVTM; CDR2 reads ANQGSEA. This CDR3 is 12 amino acids long. V was clipped by 3 bases and J by 3 bases, with 8 bases between them. The CDR3 bases are TGCAGCGTTGACACGGAGTACACTGAAGCTTTCTTT. It is translated as CSVDTEYTEAFF.

This clonotype has a handful of counts. The chain couples TRBV5-4 to TRBJ2-7; D gene unclear. This CDR3 comprises 14 residues. V lost 0 bases and J 2 bases, leaving 9 bases between the germline ends. The germline gives CDR1 SGHNT, CDR2 YYREEE (reference sequence). This chain's CDR3 is CASSLVDATYEQYF. The CDR3 DNA follows: TGTGCCAGCAGCTTGGTGGACGCCACCTACGAGCAGTACTTC.

This clonotype was observed many times. The chain has TRBV28 and TRBJ2-7, with 7 bases that match TRBD2. CDR3 length: 14 amino acids. V trimming: 7 bases; J trimming: 7 bases; junction bases outside the gene matches: 13. The germline gives CDR1 MDHEN, CDR2 SYDVKM. CDR3 nucleotide sequence: TGTGCCAGCATCCCCAGCGGGGCCCTGAAGGAGCAGTACTTC. It encodes CASIPSGALKEQYF.

This clonotype has a count of ten or more. Here the CDR3 reads CASSLRSGANVLTF. CDR3 nucleotides: TGTGCCAGCAGTTTACGCTCTGGGGCCAACGTCCTGACTTTC. The V call is TRBV28, the J call TRBJ2-6; D gene ambiguous. Between the trimmed V and J ends, which lost 2 bases and 0 bases, there was a span of 2 bases. The CDR3 runs to 14 residues. The germline V gene has CDR1 MDHEN and CDR2 SYDVKM.

The rearrangement uses TRBV11-2 and TRBJ2-7; TRBD2 matches 10 bases. CDR1 is SGHAT and CDR2 is FQNNGV in the germline V gene. The CDR3 runs to 15 residues. Trimming at V came to 5 bases and at J to 7 bases, leaving 11 bases not matched to a gene. As DNA, the CDR3 is TGTGCCAGCAGCGCCGGGACTAGCGCTTTGAGAGAGCAGTACTTC. Translation gives CASSAGTSALREQYF.

This clonotype was seen repeatedly, ten times or more. The chain links TRBV30 to TRBJ2-7, with a possible D match to TRBD1 (6 bases). Trimming shortened V by 0 bases and J by 7 bases, and 16 bases separated the two germline ends. Germline V gives CDR1 GTSNPN, CDR2 SVGIG (reference sequence). CDR3 size: 14 residues. Here the CDR3 reads CAWSVQAGAGEQYF. The CDR3 DNA follows: TGTGCCTGGAGTGTACAGGCAGGGGCTGGAGAGCAGTACTTC. Full variable domain (remainder filled in from reference TRBV30 and TRBJ2-7): SQTIHQWPATLVQPVGSPLSLECTVEGTSNPNLYWYRQAAGRGLQLLFYSVGIGQISSEVPQNLSASRPQDRQFILSSKKLLLSDSGFYLCAWSVQAGAGEQYFGPGTRLTVT.

This chain uses TRBV19 with TRBJ2-2; the D gene is possibly TRBD2 (5 bases). This CDR3 comprises 17 residues. V was pared by 1 base and J by 0 bases, with 12 bases between. Germline CDR1 reads LNHDA; CDR2 reads SQIVND (reference sequence). Here the CDR3 reads CASSIGVEGSNTGELFF. In nucleotides, the CDR3 is TGTGCCAGTAGTATAGGCGTTGAGGGTTCGAACACCGGGGAGCTGTTTTTT.

This clonotype was observed a handful of times. The chain uses TRBV4-2 and TRBJ2-2, with D possibly TRBD1 on 6 matching bases. Trimming stripped 7 bases from V and 2 bases from J, with 14 bases between. The CDR3 runs to 15 residues. The V gene's germline CDR1 is LGHNA and CDR2 YNFKEQ. For the CDR3, the DNA is TGTGCCAGCAACACTTGGACAGCTAACACCGGGGAGCTGTTTTTT. The encoded protein is CASNTWTANTGELFF.

This clonotype was counted many times. This chain connects TRBV6-6 to TRBJ2-1, with D perhaps matching TRBD1 or TRBD2 (6 bases each). CDR1 and CDR2 (germline): MNHNY, SVGAGI (reference sequence). This CDR3 region has 16 residues. Trimming removed 1 base from V and 5 bases from J, with 15 bases in between. The CDR3 is CASSYFTGGGNNEQFF. The CDR3, as DNA: TGTGCCAGCAGTTACTTTACAGGAGGGGGGAACAATGAGCAGTTCTTC.

Turning to this clonotype: This could be a read error, since a much larger clone is one nucleotide away. The CDR3 end shows no conserved phenylalanine or tryptophan, and so a read error is likely. The chain has TRBV3-1 and TRBJ2-3, with no clear D. CDR3 size: 14 residues. Trimming stripped 3 bases from V and 6 bases from J, with 13 bases between. Germline loops: CDR1 LGHDT, CDR2 YNNKEL (reference sequence). DNA of the CDR3: TGTGCCAGCAGCCACCGGAGTAATGGGGATACGCAGTATTCT. It specifies CASSHRSNGDTQYS.

This clonotype was seen ten or more times. The chain is built from TRBV11-3 and TRBJ2-1, with 7 positions matching TRBD1. Trimming cost V 3 bases and J 5 bases; bases outside gene matches: 7. The germline CDR1 and CDR2 sequences are SGHNT and YENEEA. The CDR3 runs to 15 residues. The CDR3 reads CASSLRIGQDNEQFF. The CDR3 nucleotides read TGTGCCAGCAGCTTGAGGATCGGACAGGACAATGAGCAGTTCTTC.

This clonotype was counted at least ten times. V gene TRBV7-2 combines with J gene TRBJ2-7; D is undetermined. Trimming took 5 bases from V and 0 from J, leaving 11 bases between them. The CDR3 extends over 14 amino acids. Germline V gives CDR1 SGHTA, CDR2 FQGNSA. This CDR3 reads CASSKDGDSYEQYF. The DNA of the CDR3 is TGTGCCAGCAGCAAGGACGGAGACTCCTACGAGCAGTACTTC.

This clonotype occurred many times. This chain connects TRBV28 to TRBJ2-7; D is undetermined. The V gene's germline CDR1 is MDHEN and CDR2 SYDVKM. V gave up 6 bases and J gave up 0 bases, with 15 bases separating them. This CDR3 region has 15 residues. In DNA, the CDR3 is TGTGCCAGCAGACGCACACCTCCCTCCTCCTACGAGCAGTACTTC. Its protein product is CASRRTPPSSYEQYF.

This clonotype was detected ten times or more. The rearrangement uses TRBV7-8 and TRBJ2-7; D gene unclear. CDR1 is SGHVS and CDR2 is FQNEAQ in the germline V gene. This CDR3 has 15 amino acids. Trimming stripped 4 bases from V and 3 bases from J, with 16 bases between. Here the CDR3 reads CASSSKAGWGYEQYF. In nucleotides, the CDR3 is TGTGCCAGCAGCTCAAAAGCAGGATGGGGCTACGAGCAGTACTTC. Supplemented by reference TRBV7-8 and TRBJ2-7, the full variable domain reads GAGVSQSPRYKVAKRGQDVALRCDPISGHVSLFWYQQALGQGPEFLTYFQNEAQLDKSGLPSDRFFAERPEGSVSTLKIQRTQQEDSAVYLCASSSKAGWGYEQYFGPGTRLTVT.

The chain employs TRBV29-1 and TRBJ2-7; D may be TRBD2 (5 bases). The CDR3 spans 13 residues. Germline CDR1 reads SQVTM; CDR2 reads ANQGSEA. V was cut by 3 bases and J by 4 bases, with 13 bases left in between. CDR3 nucleotides: TGCAGCGTTGACGGGAAAGGGTTTTACGAGCAGTACTTC. The encoded protein is CSVDGKGFYEQYF.

This chain joins TRBV20-1 and TRBJ2-1; TRBD2 is a possible D gene (6 bases). In germline, CDR1 is DFQATT, CDR2 SNEGSKA (reference sequence). The CDR3 is 15 residues long. Trimming stripped 0 bases from V and 4 bases from J, with 13 bases between. CDR3: CSARDFTGDYNEQFF. Here the CDR3 DNA reads TGCAGTGCTAGAGATTTTACGGGAGATTACAATGAGCAGTTCTTC.

This clonotype appeared a few times. The CDR3 loop is CASSLDFYTGELFF. CDR3 in DNA: TGTGCCAGCTCACTGGACTTCTACACCGGGGAGCTGTTTTTT. The chain employs TRBV18 and TRBJ2-2, with D possibly matching TRBD2 (5 bases). The V gene's germline CDR1 is KGHSH and CDR2 LQKENI. The V and J ends lost 4 bases and 3 bases respectively, with 9 bases between them. The CDR3 is 14 residues long.

A few counts support this clonotype. A junction boundary mismatches the germline segment, possibly from a read error. This chain joins TRBV27 and TRBJ2-5, with D perhaps TRBD1 (5 bases). Looked up from germline, CDR1 is MNHEY and CDR2 is SMNVEV (reference sequence). The CDR3 is 13 residues long. The CDR3 reads CANSLSGWETQYF. The CDR3 DNA reads as TGTGCCAACAGTTTATCAGGGTGGGAGACCCAGTACTTC.

The table lists this clonotype with many counts. The chain employs TRBV2 and TRBJ1-5, with a weak D call TRBD1 (5 bases). V shed 6 bases and J shed 3 bases, with 15 bases lying between them. The CDR3 has 15 residues. CDR1 and CDR2 from the germline V gene are SNHLY and FYNNEI. The CDR3 DNA reads as TGTGCCAGCAGGGGGGGAGGAGCCCCCAATCAGCCCCAGCATTTT. This sequence encodes CASRGGGAPNQPQHF.

The chain uses TRBV4-1 and TRBJ2-7; 7 nucleotides align to TRBD1. Germline CDR1 MGHRA, CDR2 YSYEKL. This CDR3 spans 15 amino acids. V dropped 5 bases and J dropped 0; count of bases not matched to a gene: 7. The CDR3 DNA reads TGCGCCAGCAGCTTGGGACAGATCAGCTCCTACGAGCAGTACTTC. Translating gives CASSLGQISSYEQYF.